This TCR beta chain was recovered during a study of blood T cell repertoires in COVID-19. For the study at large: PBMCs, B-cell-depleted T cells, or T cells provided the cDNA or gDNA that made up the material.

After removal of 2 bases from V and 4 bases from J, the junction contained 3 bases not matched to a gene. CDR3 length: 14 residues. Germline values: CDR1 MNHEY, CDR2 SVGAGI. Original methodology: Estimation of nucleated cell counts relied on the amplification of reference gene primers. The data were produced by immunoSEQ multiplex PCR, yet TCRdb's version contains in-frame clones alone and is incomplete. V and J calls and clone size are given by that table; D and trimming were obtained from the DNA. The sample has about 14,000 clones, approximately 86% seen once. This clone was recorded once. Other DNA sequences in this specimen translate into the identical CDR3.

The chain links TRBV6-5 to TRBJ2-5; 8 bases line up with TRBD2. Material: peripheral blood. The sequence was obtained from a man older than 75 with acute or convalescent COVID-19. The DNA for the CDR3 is TGTGCCAGCAGTTACCCGGGGGGGGGAGAGACCCAGTACTTC. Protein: CASSYPGGGETQYF.